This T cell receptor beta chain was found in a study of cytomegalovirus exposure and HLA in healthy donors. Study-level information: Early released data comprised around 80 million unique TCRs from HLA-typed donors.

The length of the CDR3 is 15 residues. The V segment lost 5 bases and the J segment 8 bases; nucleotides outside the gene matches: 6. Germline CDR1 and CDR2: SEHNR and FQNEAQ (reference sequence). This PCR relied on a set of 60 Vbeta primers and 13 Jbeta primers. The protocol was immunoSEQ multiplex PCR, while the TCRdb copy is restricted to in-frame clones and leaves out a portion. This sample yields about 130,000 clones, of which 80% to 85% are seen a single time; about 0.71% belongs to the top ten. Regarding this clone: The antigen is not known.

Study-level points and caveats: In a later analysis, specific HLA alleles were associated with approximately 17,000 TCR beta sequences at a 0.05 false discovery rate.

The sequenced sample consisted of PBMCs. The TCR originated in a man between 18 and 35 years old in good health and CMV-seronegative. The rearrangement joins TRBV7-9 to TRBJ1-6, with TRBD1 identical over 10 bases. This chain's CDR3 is CASSQTGTGDSPLHF. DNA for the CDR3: TGTGCCAGCAGCCAGACCGGGACAGGGGATTCACCCCTCCACTTT.